These T cell receptor beta chains were read from a single sample in a study of long-term antiretroviral therapy in people with HIV. The method was immunoSEQ multiplex PCR; TCRdb's version includes in-frame clones alone and lacks a portion of them. The table records 40,000 to 45,000 clones, about 96% of them present only once. The sample in question was unsorted PBMCs, obtained 3.7 years after starting antiretroviral therapy. These receptors originate from a woman between 45 and 60 years old with HIV. CDR3s include the opening cysteine and the closing phenylalanine or tryptophan. Fields, in order: J gene, D gene, V gene, clone size, CDR3 DNA, CDR3 protein. D genes are given only for firm matches. The size field is filled for only some rows; it gives once, few, many or a size class.

TRBJ1-1,.,TRBV19,.,TGTGCCAGTAAAATAGAGGACAGGAACACTGAAGCTTTCTTT,CASKIEDRNTEAFF
TRBJ2-7,.,TRBV6-1,.,TGTGCCAGCAAATCACAGGGAATCGGCCCCGAGCAGTACTTC,CASKSQGIGPEQYF
TRBJ2-7,TRBD2,TRBV5-4,.,TGTGCCAGCAGCTCCACTAGCGGGTTTACCTACGAGCAGTACTTC,CASSSTSGFTYEQYF
TRBJ2-1,TRBD1,TRBV5-6,.,TGTGCCAGCAGCTTACACCGGGACAGGGGTCGCGGGGGTTACAATGAGCAGTTCTTC,CASSLHRDRGRGGYNEQFF
TRBJ2-1,TRBD2,TRBV18,.,TGTGCCAGCTCACCAGGCGGGGGGTCCTACAATGAGCAGTTCTTC,CASSPGGGSYNEQFF
TRBJ2-3,TRBD2,TRBV6-6,.,TGTGCCAGCAGTCCGCCCAGCGGGGCAAGCACAGATACGCAGTATTTT,CASSPPSGASTDTQYF
TRBJ1-3,.,TRBV2,.,TGTGCCAGCACCAGGACAGTCTCTGGAAACACCATATATTTT,CASTRTVSGNTIYF
TRBJ1-5,TRBD1,TRBV4-2,.,TGTGCCAGCAGCCAAGCCACGACAGGGGGCTTGGGCAATCAGCCCCAGCATTTT,CASSQATTGGLGNQPQHF
TRBJ1-2,.,TRBV30,.,TGTGCCTGGAGTCCTTTGACAGGCGAAGGCTACACCTTC,CAWSPLTGEGYTF
TRBJ2-5,TRBD2,TRBV7-9,.,TGTGCCAGCAGCTTAGATAGCGGGGTTGAGACCCAGTACTTC,CASSLDSGVETQYF
TRBJ1-6,TRBD1,TRBV30,.,TGTGCCTGTCGGGACAGGGCTGATTCACCCCTCCACTTT,CACRDRADSPLHF
TRBJ1-6,.,TRBV19,few,TGTGCCAGTACCTCGCAGGGCAGCGGTTATTCACCCCTCCACTTT,CASTSQGSGYSPLHF
TRBJ2-5,.,TRBV5-1,.,TGCGCCAGCAGCCCCAGGGTTGAGGAGACCCAGTACTTC,CASSPRVEETQYF
TRBJ2-3,TRBD2,TRBV4-2,once,TGTGCCAGCAGCCAAGCACGAGCGGGGGGGCTAGATACGCAGTATTTT,CASSQARAGGLDTQYF
TRBJ1-3,TRBD1,TRBV7-9,.,TGTGCCAGCAGATCCGGGACAGCCGGAAACACCATATATTTT,CASRSGTAGNTIYF
TRBJ2-3,.,TRBV30,.,TGTGCCTGGAGTACGTCGGGGGCGAGCACAGATACGCAGTATTTT,CAWSTSGASTDTQYF
TRBJ2-2,TRBD1,TRBV30,once,TGTGCCTGGGAGAAAGGACAGGACGGGACCGGGGAGCTGTTTTTT,CAWEKGQDGTGELFF
TRBJ1-3,.,TRBV6-6,.,TGTGCCAGCAGTTACTCGCAGGGATCTGGAAACACCATATATTTT,CASSYSQGSGNTIYF
TRBJ1-1,.,TRBV5-1,.,TGCGCCAGCAGCTTGGGGCAGGGTTTGACTGAAGCTTTCTTT,CASSLGQGLTEAFF
TRBJ1-1,TRBD1,TRBV12-5,once,TGTGCTAGTGGCCCCCTCGGACAGGCGGTGAACACTGAAGCTTTCTTT,CASGPLGQAVNTEAFF
TRBJ1-5,TRBD1,TRBV10-3,once,TGTGCCACCAAATTGACAGGGGATAGCAATCAGCCCCAGCATTTT,CATKLTGDSNQPQHF
TRBJ2-3,.,TRBV7-2,.,TGTGCCAGCAGCTTAGTACGGGCCAACGGCGGAGATACGCAGTATTTT,CASSLVRANGGDTQYF
TRBJ1-5,.,TRBV19,.,TGTGCCAGTAGTTCCTCCGGGACTCAGCCCCAGCATTTT,CASSSSGTQPQHF
TRBJ2-7,TRBD1,TRBV9,.,TGTGCCAGCAGCGCCGGACAGGGGCCGGGTTCCTACGAGCAGTACTTC,CASSAGQGPGSYEQYF
TRBJ2-5,TRBD2,TRBV7-2,.,TGTGCCAGCAGCTTAAGCGCCGCGGGACTAGGGACCCAGTACTTC,CASSLSAAGLGTQYF
TRBJ2-5,TRBD2,TRBV4-1,once,TGCGCCAGCAGCCTTGAGCGGGGCCCCCACCAAGAGACCCAGTACTTC,CASSLERGPHQETQYF
TRBJ1-5,.,TRBV6-6,.,TGTGCCAGCAGTTACATGCCAGGGGCCAGCAATCAGCCCCAGCATTTT,CASSYMPGASNQPQHF
TRBJ2-7,.,TRBV2,.,TGTGCCAGCAGCCTCCCGGGCAGGTCGGGGTCGGGCGAGCAGTACTTC,CASSLPGRSGSGEQYF
TRBJ2-7,TRBD2,TRBV5-6,.,TGTGCCAGCAGCTTGGCCGCGGGGGAACGATCTACGGAGCAGTACTTC,CASSLAAGERSTEQYF
TRBJ1-1,TRBD1,TRBV6-5,.,TGTGCCAGCAGTTCCCCCCTTGGACAGGTGAACACTGAAGCTTTCTTT,CASSSPLGQVNTEAFF
TRBJ1-2,TRBD1,TRBV19,.,TGTGCCAGTAGTATATGGGGCCGGACAGGGACCTATGGCTACACCTTC,CASSIWGRTGTYGYTF
TRBJ1-4,.,TRBV5-6,.,TGTGCCAGCAGCTCCCTGACGAACCAGGGGACTAATGAAAAACTGTTTTTT,CASSSLTNQGTNEKLFF
TRBJ2-3,.,TRBV7-3,.,TGTGCCAGCAGCCCCTGGGGCGGGAACACAGATACGCAGTATTTT,CASSPWGGNTDTQYF
TRBJ2-7,.,TRBV27,.,TGTGCCAGCAGTTCGAGTAGGGAAGTCTACGAGCAGTACTTC,CASSSSREVYEQYF
TRBJ1-2,.,TRBV6-5,once,TGTGCCAGCAGTTACTCGGGGGGCGCGCACTATGGCTACACCTTC,CASSYSGGAHYGYTF
TRBJ2-1,TRBD2,TRBV27,.,TGTGCCAGCAAATATAGCGGGGGGACTGACAATGAGCAGTTCTTC,CASKYSGGTDNEQFF
TRBJ2-1,TRBD2,TRBV11-2,.,TGTGCCAGCAGCCCGGGACTAGCGGGGAGTATATCCTACAATGAGCAGTTCTTC,CASSPGLAGSISYNEQFF
TRBJ2-7,TRBD2,TRBV6-5,.,TGTGCCAGCAGTTACTCGGCGGGGGGCCTCTACGAGCAGTACTTC,CASSYSAGGLYEQYF
TRBJ1-1,.,TRBV10-1,.,TGCGCCAGCAGCGTGACCATGAACACTGAAGCTTTCTTT,CASSVTMNTEAFF
TRBJ2-5,.,TRBV27,.,TGTGCCAGCAGTTTATGGGGGAGTTGGGAGACCCAGTACTTC,CASSLWGSWETQYF
TRBJ2-3,TRBD1,TRBV2,.,TGTGCCAGCATACGGACAGGGCTCAGCACAGATACGCAGTATTTT,CASIRTGLSTDTQYF
TRBJ1-2,.,TRBV18,.,TGTGCCAGCTCACCCGGGAGGGAGAATGGCTACACCTTC,CASSPGRENGYTF
TRBJ1-5,TRBD1,TRBV2,once,TGTGCCAGCGGCCAGGGGGCGGAGAGCAATCAGCCCCAGCATTTT,CASGQGAESNQPQHF
TRBJ2-4,.,TRBV6-6,.,TGTGCCAGCACTATAACGGACAGGAGGGGAGACATTCAGTACTTC,CASTITDRRGDIQYF
TRBJ2-7,.,TRBV2,.,TGTGCCAGCAGTGAATATGCCAGCTCCTACGAGCAGTACTTC,CASSEYASSYEQYF
TRBJ1-1,TRBD1,TRBV6-5,.,TGTGCCAGCAGCCATAAAACAGGGGGCGACACTGAAGCTTTCTTT,CASSHKTGGDTEAFF